The 5 T cell receptor beta chains reported below all come from one sample, sequenced in a study of blood T cell repertoires in COVID-19. Clones were sequenced by immunoSEQ multiplex PCR, and TCRdb holds only the in-frame ones, with some missing. The table has fewer than 200,000 clones, about 88% seen once. Sequenced sample: peripheral blood. The receptors shown here come from a woman aged 45-65 years with COVID-19, enrolled during active disease.

The chain carries TRBV28 and TRBJ1-6, with a tentative D call TRBD1 (5 bases). This CDR3 has 15 amino acids. From germline, CDR1 is MDHEN and CDR2 SYDVKM. V was pared by 6 bases and J by 5 bases, with 14 bases between. CDR3 loop: CASSPREGNNSPLHF. The CDR3 DNA sequence: TGTGCCAGCAGCCCCAGGGAGGGAAATAATTCACCCCTCCACTTT.

The chain combines TRBV6-5 with TRBJ1-1; D perhaps matches TRBD1 (6 bases). Germline values: CDR1 MNHEY, CDR2 SVGAGI. Deletions cut 6 bases from V and 11 bases from J, with 19 bases between. The length of the CDR3 is 13 residues. CDR3 coding DNA: TGTGCCAGCAGATTAGACAGGCTGGCATCGGCTTTCTTT. It specifies CASRLDRLASAFF.

J is TRBJ1-2 and V is TRBV18; D is unresolved. The CDR3 is 15 residues long. CDR1 and CDR2 (germline): KGHSH, LQKENI. V was cut by 2 bases and J by 0 bases, with 10 bases left in between. The CDR3 DNA reads as TGTGCCAGCTCACCAGATTTTAGTGCTAACTATGGCTACACCTTC. Residues: CASSPDFSANYGYTF.

The V and J genes are TRBV3-1 (or the pseudogene TRBV3-2) and TRBJ2-1; D may be TRBD2 (6 bases). The V gene's germline CDR1 is LGHDT and CDR2 YNNKEL (reference sequence). This CDR3 contains 16 residues. Trimming cost V 4 bases and J 5 bases, with 18 bases left between them. Written as DNA, the CDR3 is TGTGCCAGCAGCCGTCCGATGGGGGGAGGTGACAATGAGCAGTTCTTC. This encodes CASSRPMGGGDNEQFF.

The V gene is TRBV25-1, the J gene TRBJ1-2, with TRBD1 matching 11 bases. CDR1 is MGHDK and CDR2 is SYGVNS in the germline V gene. The CDR3 loop spans 15 amino acids. With 4 bases clipped from V and 4 bases from J, the junction kept 5 bases outside the gene matches. For the CDR3, the DNA is TGTGCCAGCAGTGCAACAGGACAGGGGGCCTATGGCTACACCTTC. Protein product: CASSATGQGAYGYTF.